This TCR beta chain was sequenced for a study of T cell responses to AZD1222 COVID-19 vaccine. Trimming left V 0 bases short and J 3 bases short, with 5 bases between. The CDR3 is 13 residues long. In germline, CDR1 is SGDLS, CDR2 YYNGEE. The assay was immunoSEQ multiplex PCR, and TCRdb's table has in-frame clones only and misses some. The sample contains about 86,000 clones, 90% of which appear only once. The genes are TRBV9 and TRBJ2-3; D is unclear. The sequencing used peripheral blood, collected on day 0 of AZD1222 vaccination. The sequence was obtained from an adult in good health. CDR3 nucleotides: TGTGCCAGCAGCGTAGTAGGAACAGATACGCAGTATTTT. It specifies CASSVVGTDTQYF. Together with reference TRBV9 and TRBJ2-3, the CDR3 gives the full variable domain: DSGVTQTPKHLITATGQRVTLRCSPRSGDLSVYWYQQSLDQGLQFLIQYYNGEERAKGNILERFSAQQFPDLHSELNLSSLELGDSALYFCASSVVGTDTQYFGPGTRLTVL.